The 8 T cell receptor beta chains below come from one sample, sequenced in a study of long-term antiretroviral therapy in people with HIV. Researchers ran immunoSEQ v3.0 at survey level. TCRdb's table, derived via immunoSEQ multiplex PCR, lists solely in-frame clones and lacks some. Of 25,000 to 30,000 clones in the sample, 95% were seen once. The sequences come from unsorted PBMCs, collected 5.3 years after starting antiretroviral therapy. These receptors all come from a young man with HIV.

The CDR3 coding sequence is TGTGCCATCAGTGAGCGGTCTGGGTATTCGGGTGAGCAGTTCTTC. Its translation is CAISERSGYSGEQFF. The gene calls are TRBV10-3 and TRBJ2-1, with D uncertain. The CDR3 consists of 15 residues. Germline CDR1 ENHRY, CDR2 SYGVKD. V lost 2 bases and J lost 9, with 17 bases in between.

The CDR3 DNA sequence: TGTGCCAGCAGCCCTGGGCTTCGGATCCAGGACGAGACCCAGTACTTC. Residues: CASSPGLRIQDETQYF. The chain uses TRBV7-9 and TRBJ2-5; D unresolved. V lost 5 bases to trimming and J lost 5 bases, with 21 bases between them. This CDR3 contains 16 residues. Germline CDR1 reads SEHNR; CDR2 reads FQNEAQ (reference sequence).

The gene calls are TRBV4-1 and TRBJ2-1, with 7 positions matching TRBD2. The CDR3 is 15 residues long. V lost 2 bases and J lost 2; bases outside the gene matches: 3. Germline V gene lookup returns CDR1 MGHRA and CDR2 YSYEKL. The DNA for the CDR3 is TGCGCCAGCAGCCAAAACGGACTAGCCTACAATGAGCAGTTCTTC. This gives the protein CASSQNGLAYNEQFF.

This rearrangement joins TRBV6-1 to TRBJ2-5; maybe TRBD2 (5 bases). The DNA end favors TRBJ2-7, so the J call may be wrong. The CDR3 spans 15 residues. CDR1 is MNHNS and CDR2 is SASEGT in the germline V gene. CDR3 nucleotides: TGTGCCAGCAGGCTCCTAGCCGACCCCTCCTACGAGCAGTACTTC. It is translated as CASRLLADPSYEQYF.

V and J are TRBV25-1 and TRBJ2-5, with 10 bases aligning to TRBD1. Germline lookup yields CDR1 MGHDK and CDR2 SYGVNS. The CDR3 has 14 amino acids. Unmatched junction bases numbered 3, after V lost 3 bases and J lost 5 bases. CDR3 nucleotide sequence: TGTGCCAGCAGTGAGGGACAGGGGTACGAGACCCAGTACTTC. Its protein product is CASSEGQGYETQYF.

J is TRBJ1-1 and V is TRBV4-2, with a weak D call TRBD1 (6 bases). Trimming removed 6 bases at V and 1 base at J, with 18 bases between. The CDR3 length is 16 residues. In germline, CDR1 is LGHNA, CDR2 YNFKEQ. CDR3 DNA: TGTGCCAGCAGTCATAGTTCTTACAGGGAGAACACTGAAGCTTTCTTT. Residues: CASSHSSYRENTEAFF.

V is TRBV5-1 and J is TRBJ2-6, with 10 bases aligning to TRBD2. The CDR3 has 16 residues. V trimming: 3 bases; J trimming: 2 bases; junction bases outside the gene matches: 2. Germline assignment: CDR1 SGHRS and CDR2 YFSETQ. CDR3 region: CASSSGLAAGANVLTF. The DNA for the CDR3 is TGCGCCAGCAGCTCTGGACTAGCGGCTGGGGCCAACGTCCTGACTTTC.

This rearrangement joins TRBV2 to TRBJ2-7, with 7 bases fitting TRBD1. The V and J ends lost 6 bases and 6 bases, in that order; junction bases with no gene match: 5. This CDR3 is 12 amino acids long. Germline loops: CDR1 SNHLY, CDR2 FYNNEI. Here the CDR3 DNA reads TGTGCCAGCAGCAATGACAGGGCCGAGCAGTACTTC. Its protein product is CASSNDRAEQYF.